Shown below are 8 T cell receptor beta chains from a single sample sequenced in a study of T cells in Graves' hyperthyroidism and ophthalmopathy (dated by TCRdb to about 2019). The receptor library was made with multiplex PCR. The listed sequencing device is Illumina HiSeq 2000. Amplification of TCR beta CDR3 regions was carried out from RNA transcripts. A first-round RT-PCR of the TCR CDR3 used the HTBI primer set with the Qiagen OneStep RT-PCR kit. TCRdb took the public reads, trimmed them with fastp at Q25, ran MiXCR for clone calling and kept in-frame beta chains. Here each entry gathers all rows of one CDR3 protein and keeps the most common genes and DNA. In all, the sample holds some 510,000 distinct CDR3 sequences, and around 21% of those were seen once. Around 27% of the sample belongs to the ten largest clones. The specimen sequenced was blood. The receptors were gathered from a man aged 18 to 29 with Graves' hyperthyroidism.

In this sample, this clonotype turned up many times. V is TRBV30 and J is TRBJ1-2, with no clear D. Trimming left V 5 bases short and J 6 bases short, with 19 bases between. CDR3 length equals 14 residues. Per the germline V gene, CDR1 is GTSNPN and CDR2 is SVGIG (reference sequence). CDR3 loop: CAWGNRGRGNGYTF. The CDR3 DNA reads TGTGCCTGGGGAAACAGAGGACGTGGTAATGGCTACACCTTC. Drawing the rest from reference TRBV30 and TRBJ1-2, the complete variable domain is SQTIHQWPATLVQPVGSPLSLECTVEGTSNPNLYWYRQAAGRGLQLLFYSVGIGQISSEVPQNLSASRPQDRQFILSSKKLLLSDSGFYLCAWGNRGRGNGYTFGSGTRLTVV.

This clonotype showed up many times. The chain employs TRBV19 and TRBJ2-5, with D perhaps TRBD1 or TRBD2 (5 bases each). Trimming shortened V by 5 bases and J by 1 base, and 14 bases separated the two germline ends. CDR1 and CDR2 from the germline V gene are LNHDA and SQIVND (reference sequence). CDR3 length: 15 amino acids. In nucleotides, the CDR3 is TGTGCCAGTAGTTCCGGGACGGACTTCCAAGAGACCCAGTACTTC. Its translation is CASSSGTDFQETQYF. Drawing the rest from reference TRBV19 and TRBJ2-5, the complete variable domain is DGGITQSPKYLFRKEGQNVTLSCEQNLNHDAMYWYRQDPGQGLRLIYYSQIVNDFQKGDIAEGYSVSREKKESFPLTVTSAQKNPTAFYLCASSSGTDFQETQYFGPGTRLLVL.

This clonotype appeared many times. This chain connects TRBV3-1 to TRBJ1-1; a possible D gene is TRBD1 (6 bases). The CDR3 length is 14 residues. Germline loops: CDR1 LGHDT, CDR2 YNNKEL (reference sequence). V was trimmed by 0 bases and J by 3 bases, leaving 8 bases between them. Here the CDR3 DNA reads TGTGCCAGCAGCCAAGATTACAGGGACACTGAAGCTTTCTTT. Translation gives CASSQDYRDTEAFF.

This clonotype showed up just a few times. The chain joins TRBV19 to TRBJ2-1, with 8 bases identical to TRBD1. V shed 3 bases, J shed 8 bases, and the junction held 6 bases outside the gene matches. Germline V gene data show CDR1 as LNHDA and CDR2 as SQIVND (reference sequence). This CDR3 has 14 residues. Here the CDR3 reads CASSMEGQGDEQFF. For the CDR3, the DNA is TGTGCCAGTAGTATGGAAGGACAGGGTGATGAGCAGTTCTTC. The full variable domain, in which reference TRBV19 and TRBJ2-1 provide the parts outside the CDR3, is DGGITQSPKYLFRKEGQNVTLSCEQNLNHDAMYWYRQDPGQGLRLIYYSQIVNDFQKGDIAEGYSVSREKKESFPLTVTSAQKNPTAFYLCASSMEGQGDEQFFGPGTRLTVL.

Here the CDR3 reads CASSQGRVETEAFF. Here the CDR3 DNA reads TGTGCCAGCAGTCAAGGTCGGGTCGAGACTGAAGCTTTCTTT. The chain links TRBV12-3 or TRBV12-4 to TRBJ1-1; D not resolved. Trimming cost V 5 bases and J 5 bases, with 15 bases left between them. The CDR3 is 14 residues long.

This clonotype was recorded at least ten times. This chain connects TRBV27 to TRBJ2-7; the D call may be TRBD1 or TRBD2 (5 bases each). The V gene's germline CDR1 is MNHEY and CDR2 SMNVEV (reference sequence). The CDR3 spans 16 residues. The V end was cut by 2 bases, the J end by 0 bases, with 14 bases between. Here the CDR3 DNA reads TGTGCCAGCAGTTTAAGTTGGGGGACCGCCTCCTACGAGCAGTACTTC. Protein sequence: CASSLSWGTASYEQYF.

As to this clonotype: This may come from a read error, since a much larger clone is one base off. V is TRBV27 and J is TRBJ1-1; D is ambiguous. CDR3 length equals 13 residues. CDR1 is MNHEY, CDR2 SMNVEV, per germline (reference sequence). CDR3 DNA: TGTGCCAGCAGTTTATCGAGTTCGGGTGAAGCTTGCTTT. Residues: CASSLSSSGEACF.

The chain joins TRBV10-3 to TRBJ2-7; D unresolved. V lost 2 bases and J 3 bases, leaving 14 bases between the germline ends. This CDR3 spans 15 amino acids. Per the germline V gene, CDR1 is ENHRY and CDR2 is SYGVKD. The CDR3 sequence: CAISETAGVNYEQYF. The CDR3 coding sequence is TGTGCCATCAGTGAGACAGCAGGAGTCAACTACGAGCAGTACTTC.